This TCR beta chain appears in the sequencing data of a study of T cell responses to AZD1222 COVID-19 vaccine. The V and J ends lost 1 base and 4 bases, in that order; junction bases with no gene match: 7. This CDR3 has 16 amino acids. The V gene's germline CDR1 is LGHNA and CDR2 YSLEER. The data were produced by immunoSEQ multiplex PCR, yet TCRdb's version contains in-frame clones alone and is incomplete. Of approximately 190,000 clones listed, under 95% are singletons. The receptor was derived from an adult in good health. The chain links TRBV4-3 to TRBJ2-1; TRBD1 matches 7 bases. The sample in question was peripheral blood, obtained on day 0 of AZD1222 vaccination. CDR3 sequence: CASSQVGTEDYNEQFF. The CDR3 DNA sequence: TGCGCCAGCAGCCAAGTCGGGACAGAAGATTACAATGAGCAGTTCTTC.